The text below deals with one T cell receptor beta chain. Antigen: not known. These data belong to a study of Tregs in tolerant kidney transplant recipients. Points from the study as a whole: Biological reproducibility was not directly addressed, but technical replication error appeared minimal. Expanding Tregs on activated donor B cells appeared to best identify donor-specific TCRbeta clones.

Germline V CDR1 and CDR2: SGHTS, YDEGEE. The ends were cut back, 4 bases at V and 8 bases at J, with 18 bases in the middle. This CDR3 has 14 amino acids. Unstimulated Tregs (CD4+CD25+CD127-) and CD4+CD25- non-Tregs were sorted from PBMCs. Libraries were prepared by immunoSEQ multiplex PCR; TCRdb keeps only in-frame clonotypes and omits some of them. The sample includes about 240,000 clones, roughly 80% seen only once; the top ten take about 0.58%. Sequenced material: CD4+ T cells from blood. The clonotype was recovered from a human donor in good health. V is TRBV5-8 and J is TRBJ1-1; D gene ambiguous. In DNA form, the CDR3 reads TGTGCCAGCAGCCCCATCTCCTCCCGGGGAGAAGCTTTCTTT. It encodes CASSPISSRGEAFF.